The 5 T cell receptor beta chains presented below share a single source sample, sequenced in a study of PD-1 blockade in classical Hodgkin lymphoma. Assay used: immunoSEQ multiplex PCR; TCRdb lists only in-frame clones, some missing. Found here are approximately 22,000 clones, 60% to 80% of them singletons; the top ten hold 15% to 20%. Time point here: cycle 4 day 1 (C4D1), after 5 to 7 weeks of nivolumab. Each patient relapsed following autologous stem cell transplantation, and prior brentuximab vedotin exposure differed. The source material was peripheral blood mononuclear cells (PBMCs), sampled before the fourth cycle of nivolumab. These receptors all stem from a human donor with classical Hodgkin lymphoma.

The V and J genes are TRBV28 and TRBJ2-7, with no clear D. The CDR3 is 14 amino acids. Germline loops: CDR1 MDHEN, CDR2 SYDVKM. V was trimmed by 6 bases and J by 6 bases, leaving 18 bases between them. Here the CDR3 reads CASRGVAYSSEQYF. CDR3 DNA: TGTGCCAGCAGGGGTGTAGCCTACTCTTCCGAGCAGTACTTC.

The chain recombines TRBV19 with TRBJ1-1; TRBD1 aligns across 7 bases. V trimming: 3 bases; J trimming: 2 bases; junction bases outside the gene matches: 3. This CDR3 has 14 residues. The germline V gene has CDR1 LNHDA and CDR2 SQIVND (reference sequence). The CDR3, as DNA: TGTGCCAGTAGTATTAACAGGGGTAACACTGAAGCTTTCTTT. Its protein product is CASSINRGNTEAFF.

V gene TRBV7-7 combines with J gene TRBJ2-5; possible D gene TRBD2, 7 bases. Looked up from germline, CDR1 is SSHAT and CDR2 is FNYEAQ (reference sequence). Trimming removed 5 bases at V and 0 bases at J, with 10 bases between. This CDR3 spans 14 amino acids. The CDR3 protein is CASSRGGYQETQYF. CDR3 bases: TGTGCCAGCAGCCGCGGGGGCTACCAAGAGACCCAGTACTTC.

The V call is TRBV18, the J call TRBJ2-3; D possibly corresponds to TRBD2 (6 bases). V was cut by 0 bases and J by 3 bases, with 13 bases left in between. Germline V gene lookup returns CDR1 KGHSH and CDR2 LQKENI. The CDR3 spans 16 residues. The CDR3 DNA reads TGTGCCAGCTCACCACCGACGGGACTTAGGACAGATACGCAGTATTTT. It is translated as CASSPPTGLRTDTQYF.

V usage is TRBV28 and J usage is TRBJ2-1; TRBD2 agrees at 7 bases. The germline CDR1 and CDR2 sequences are MDHEN and SYDVKM. J lost 3 bases, V lost 8 bases, and 10 bases had no gene match. CDR3 length equals 15 residues. CDR3 sequence: CASLSPGGVYNEQFF. In nucleotides, the CDR3 is TGTGCCAGCCTATCCCCGGGGGGAGTCTACAATGAGCAGTTCTTC. Full variable domain (rest looked up from reference TRBV28 and TRBJ2-1): DVKVTQSSRYLVKRTGEKVFLECVQDMDHENMFWYRQDPGLGLRLIYFSYDVKMKEKGDIPEGYSVSREKKERFSLILESASTNQTSMYLCASLSPGGVYNEQFFGPGTRLTVL.